This T cell receptor (beta chain) was sequenced in a study of cytomegalovirus exposure and HLA in healthy donors. Germline lookup yields CDR1 MNHEY and CDR2 SVGAGI. The CDR3 covers 14 residues. Trimming stripped 5 bases from V and 6 bases from J, with 14 bases between. Overall study results and limits: The later analysis indicated that the majority of CMV-associated TCR beta chains appeared HLA-restricted. Most of the TCR beta V segments (in an earlier analysis) were productive either about 87% or about 30% of the time. Accurate HLA-A and HLA-B prediction from TCR beta sequences was reported for most subjects. Associated with cytomegalovirus, according to the listing, were 164 TCR beta chains.

This clone has only a few counts. Its cognate antigen is unknown. PCR amplification relied on 60 Vbeta primers (plus 13 Jbeta primers). Sequencing used immunoSEQ multiplex PCR; TCRdb keeps in-frame clones, though not all of them. The data show 150,000 or so clones, approximately 81% seen once. The sequencing input was PBMCs. This chain links TRBV6-5 with TRBJ2-1; D possibly corresponds to TRBD2 (7 bases). This sequence was found in a male donor in good health and CMV-seronegative. The CDR3 sequence: CASSPGVAGNEQFF. As DNA, the CDR3 is TGTGCCAGCAGTCCAGGGGTAGCGGGCAATGAGCAGTTCTTC.